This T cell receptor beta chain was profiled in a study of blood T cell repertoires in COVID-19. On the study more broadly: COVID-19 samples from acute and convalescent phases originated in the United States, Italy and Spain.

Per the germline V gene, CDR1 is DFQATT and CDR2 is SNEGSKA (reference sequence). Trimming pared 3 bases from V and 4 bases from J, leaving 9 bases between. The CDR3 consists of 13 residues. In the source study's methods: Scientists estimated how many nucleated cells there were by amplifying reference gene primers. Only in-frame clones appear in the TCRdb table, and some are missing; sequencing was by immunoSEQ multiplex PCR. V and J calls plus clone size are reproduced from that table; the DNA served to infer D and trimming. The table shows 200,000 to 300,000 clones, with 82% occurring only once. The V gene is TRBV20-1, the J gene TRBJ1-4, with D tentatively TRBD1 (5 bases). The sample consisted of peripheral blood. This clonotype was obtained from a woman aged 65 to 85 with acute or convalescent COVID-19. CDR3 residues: CSASRQGNEKLFF. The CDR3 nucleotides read TGCAGTGCTAGTAGGCAGGGTAATGAAAAACTGTTTTTT.